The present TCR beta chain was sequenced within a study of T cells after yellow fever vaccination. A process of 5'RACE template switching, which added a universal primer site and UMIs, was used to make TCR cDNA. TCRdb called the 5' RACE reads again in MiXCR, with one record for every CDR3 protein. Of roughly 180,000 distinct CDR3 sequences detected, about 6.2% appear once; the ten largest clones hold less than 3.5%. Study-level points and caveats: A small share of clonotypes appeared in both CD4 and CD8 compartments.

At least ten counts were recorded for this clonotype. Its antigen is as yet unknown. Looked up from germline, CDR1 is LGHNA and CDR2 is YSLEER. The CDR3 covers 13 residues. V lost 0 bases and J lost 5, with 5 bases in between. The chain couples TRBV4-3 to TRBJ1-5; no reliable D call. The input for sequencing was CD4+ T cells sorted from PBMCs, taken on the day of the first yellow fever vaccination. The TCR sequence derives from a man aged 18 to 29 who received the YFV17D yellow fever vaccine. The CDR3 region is CASSQDRDQPQHF. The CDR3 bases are TGCGCCAGCAGCCAAGATCGGGATCAGCCCCAGCATTTT.